One sample yielded the 26 T cell receptor beta chains listed below, sequenced in a study of T cells expressing NK-cell markers. TCRdb reanalyzed the 5' RACE reads and collapses them to one entry per CDR3 protein, without DNA. This table lists around 380,000 distinct CDR3 sequences. The sample was blood T cells: a sorted CD56 or NKG2C T cell subset, CD4+ or CD8+ T cells, or bulk PBMC T cells (not recorded which). The receptors derive from a woman aged 45-59 years in good health.

V is TRBV11-1 and J is TRBJ2-2; with no DNA, the TCRdb D assignment of TRBD2 cannot be verified. The CDR3 is 17 amino acids. The germline V gene has CDR1 SGHAT and CDR2 FQDESV (reference sequence). The CDR3 protein is CASSLGSGGRDTGELFF.

V is TRBV7-3 and J is TRBJ2-1; absent DNA, TCRdb's TRBD1 call cannot be checked. This CDR3 spans 14 amino acids. Germline assignment: CDR1 SGHTA and CDR2 FQGTGA. CDR3 loop: CASSLAGGGDEQFF.

This rearrangement joins TRBV6-1 to TRBJ2-7; without DNA, the TCRdb call of TRBD2 cannot be checked. This CDR3 spans 15 amino acids. The germline CDR1 and CDR2 sequences are MNHNS and SASEGT. CDR3 sequence: CASSDEWRVSYEQYF.

V and J are TRBV5-1 and TRBJ2-4; the TRBD2 assignment by TCRdb is unverifiable without DNA. The germline CDR1 and CDR2 sequences are SGHRS and YFSETQ. The CDR3 sequence is 20 residues long. CDR3 sequence: CASSLGVLAGGPSAKNIQYF. Drawing the rest from reference TRBV5-1 and TRBJ2-4, the complete variable domain is KAGVTQTPRYLIKTRGQQVTLSCSPISGHRSVSWYQQTPGQGLQFLFEYFSETQRNKGNFPGRFSGRQFSNSRSEMNVSTLELGDSALYLCASSLGVLAGGPSAKNIQYFGAGTRLSVL.

The V call is TRBV20-1, the J call TRBJ1-1. Germline values: CDR1 DFQATT, CDR2 SNEGSKA (reference sequence). The CDR3 sequence is 12 residues long. CDR3 protein: CSAPRSNTEAFF.

V and J are TRBV12-3 or TRBV12-4 and TRBJ2-2; the D call of TRBD2 rests on TCRdb alone, since no DNA is present to check it. The CDR3 covers 14 residues. CDR3 amino acids: CASRASPSTGELFF.

The chain carries TRBV6-2 or TRBV6-3 and TRBJ2-3; no DNA is available, so the TRBD1 call from TCRdb remains unchecked. There are 14 residues in the CDR3. From germline, CDR1 is MNHEY and CDR2 SVGEGT. The CDR3 sequence is CASSYRTGGDTQYF.

The chain carries TRBV5-1 and TRBJ1-6; there is no DNA to check the TCRdb D call of TRBD1. This CDR3 has 13 residues. Germline CDR1 is SGHRS and CDR2 is YFSETQ. CDR3 region: CASKFRENSPLHF.

V usage is TRBV20-1 and J usage is TRBJ1-2. Per the germline V gene, CDR1 is DFQATT and CDR2 is SNEGSKA (reference sequence). CDR3 size: 14 residues. This chain's CDR3 is CSARSQVLPYGYTF.

The rearrangement uses TRBV12-3 or TRBV12-4 and TRBJ1-1; without DNA, the TCRdb call of TRBD1 cannot be checked. The CDR3 spans 15 residues. CDR3 sequence reads: CASSRTPNANTEAFF.

V is TRBV10-2 and J is TRBJ2-1; absent DNA, TCRdb's TRBD1 call cannot be checked. CDR3 size: 15 residues. Germline CDR1 is WSHSY and CDR2 is SAAADI. CDR3 region: CASTQPGTLEDEQFF.

The chain couples TRBV4-1 to TRBJ2-7. This CDR3 contains 15 residues. CDR1 is MGHRA and CDR2 is YSYEKL in the germline V gene. CDR3 sequence: CASSQDGLTPYEQYF.

The V call is TRBV4-1, the J call TRBJ2-2; no DNA is available, so the TRBD1 call from TCRdb remains unchecked. CDR1 is MGHRA and CDR2 is YSYEKL in the germline V gene. The CDR3 runs to 13 residues. The CDR3 sequence: CASSQLGPGELFF.

V and J are TRBV12-3 or TRBV12-4 and TRBJ2-7; TCRdb selects TRBD1, and the lack of DNA leaves this call unchecked. CDR3 length: 12 residues. This CDR3 reads CASSFLTGGTYF.

The chain joins TRBV29-1 to TRBJ2-1; TCRdb's assignment of TRBD2 cannot be checked, as there is no DNA. CDR1 is SQVTM and CDR2 is ANQGSEA in the germline V gene. This CDR3 has 18 amino acids. The CDR3: CSVRVKTSDETPYNEQFF.

The genes are TRBV5-1 and TRBJ2-1. This CDR3 comprises 16 residues. Germline V gene lookup returns CDR1 SGHRS and CDR2 YFSETQ. The chain's CDR3 is CASRYSEPGLFNEQFF.

This sequence joins TRBV5-6 and TRBJ2-3; with no DNA, the TCRdb D assignment of TRBD2 cannot be verified. Germline lookup yields CDR1 SGHDT and CDR2 YYEEEE. The CDR3 spans 14 residues. The CDR3 spells CASSLGPWEDTQYF.

The chain employs TRBV19 and TRBJ1-5; TCRdb proposes TRBD1, but this gene call is untestable without DNA. Germline V lookup: CDR1 LNHDA, CDR2 SQIVND (reference sequence). This CDR3 is built from 12 residues. The CDR3 sequence is CASMGGYQPQHF. Supplemented by reference TRBV19 and TRBJ1-5, the full variable domain reads DGGITQSPKYLFRKEGQNVTLSCEQNLNHDAMYWYRQDPGQGLRLIYYSQIVNDFQKGDIAEGYSVSREKKESFPLTVTSAQKNPTAFYLCASMGGYQPQHFGDGTRLSIL.

J is TRBJ2-1 and V is TRBV2; TCRdb returns TRBD2, unconfirmable since there is no DNA. The CDR3 loop spans 16 amino acids. Germline lookup yields CDR1 SNHLY and CDR2 FYNNEI. The CDR3 sequence is CASSEVASGREGKQFF.

The chain links TRBV5-1 to TRBJ1-1. Germline V gives CDR1 SGHRS, CDR2 YFSETQ. CDR3 length: 12 residues. The CDR3 loop is CASRYGITEAFF. Full variable domain (rest looked up from reference TRBV5-1 and TRBJ1-1): KAGVTQTPRYLIKTRGQQVTLSCSPISGHRSVSWYQQTPGQGLQFLFEYFSETQRNKGNFPGRFSGRQFSNSRSEMNVSTLELGDSALYLCASRYGITEAFFGQGTRLTVV.

This sequence joins TRBV12-3 or TRBV12-4 and TRBJ1-5; without DNA, the TCRdb call of TRBD1 cannot be checked. The CDR3 contains 16 residues. CDR3 region: CASSTQQTAGGQPQHF.

The chain is built from TRBV20-1 and TRBJ2-3; there is no DNA to check the TCRdb D call of TRBD2. CDR1 DFQATT and CDR2 SNEGSKA come from the germline V gene (reference sequence). The CDR3 is made up of 15 amino acids. The CDR3 here is CSAQSAGGPADTQYF.

This chain uses TRBV12-3 or TRBV12-4 with TRBJ1-5; as DNA is missing, the TRBD1 call by TCRdb cannot be tested. The CDR3 consists of 17 residues. The CDR3 loop reads CASRWQEPGMNHQPQHF.

The chain links TRBV6-6 to TRBJ2-7; no DNA is available, so the TRBD1 call from TCRdb remains unchecked. The CDR3 is 15 residues long. The germline gives CDR1 MNHNY, CDR2 SVGAGI (reference sequence). The CDR3 reads CASKYSGQGANEQYF.

The chain employs TRBV30 and TRBJ2-3; TCRdb's D gene call, TRBD1, goes unchecked for lack of DNA. Germline loops: CDR1 GTSNPN, CDR2 SVGIG (reference sequence). CDR3 size: 13 residues. The CDR3 is CAWSPGVTDTQYF.

This CDR3 is CASRAVSAYNEQFF. The chain has TRBV21-1 and TRBJ2-1. TRBV21-1 corresponds to a pseudogene. The CDR3 totals 14 residues.